This T cell receptor (beta chain) was obtained from a study of graft-versus-host responses after intestinal transplantation. Whole-study context: The study gave all recipients anti-thymocyte globulin induction, then tacrolimus and steroids for 2 to 3 years.

General study results and limits: Detection of GvH clones occurred in recipient marrow, and some had their first appearance in ileum or blood. Where graft-donor T cell macrochimerism was present, patients had high graft-versus-host to host-versus-graft clonal ratios in allografts. Early post-transplant HvG declines were associated with peak circulating GvH clone levels.

The repertoire was sequenced with immunoSEQ multiplex PCR; TCRdb's copy has only in-frame clones and lacks some. The sample has about 15,000 clones; roughly 60% are singletons. Investigators treated the graft tissue so that it released intraepithelial and lamina propria lymphocytes. V gave up 1 base and J gave up 2 bases, with 11 bases separating them. Germline V gene lookup returns CDR1 MNHNS and CDR2 SASEGT. The CDR3 contains 15 residues. This clone was seen only a few times. The antigen is unknown. The V gene is TRBV6-1, the J gene TRBJ2-5; D possibly corresponds to TRBD2 (6 bases). The receptor was derived from a human patient who received an intestinal transplant, so some T cells may come from the graft donor. The specimen comprised ileum tissue, sampled 524 days after transplant. CDR3 sequence reads: CASSEVERAQETQYF. CDR3 sequence (DNA): TGTGCCAGCAGTGAAGTGGAGCGGGCTCAAGAGACCCAGTACTTC.